This T cell receptor beta chain derives from a study of cytomegalovirus exposure and HLA in healthy donors. As for the study in general: The 100 to 150 validation repertoires matched the 650 to 850 first-cohort repertoires in platform, a later analysis reported.

General study findings and limits: Cytomegalovirus association was assigned to about 150 TCR beta chains. Reportedly, diagnosis of cytomegalovirus status by the classifier showed high specificity and sensitivity. The finding came from a later analysis; first-cohort TCR clusters tended to co-occur in the roughly 110 validation repertoires.

The table came from immunoSEQ multiplex PCR; TCRdb's copy has only in-frame clones and leaves some out. Among 150,000 to 200,000 clones listed, more than 80% were seen once. Remarks on this clone: What it recognizes is unknown.

Losses at the gene ends were 6 bases for V and 10 bases for J; bases not matched to a gene: 12. Germline CDR1 reads ENHRY; CDR2 reads SYGVKD. CDR3 length equals 14 residues. The source is a woman younger than 30 in good health and CMV-seropositive. The chain combines TRBV10-3 with TRBJ2-1, with TRBD1 matching over 7 bases. Sample: PBMCs. CDR3 in amino acids: CAISAGKGAGEQFF. The DNA of the CDR3 is TGTGCCATCAGCGCCGGAAAGGGGGCAGGGGAGCAGTTCTTC.